The 10 T cell receptor beta chains in this list originate from one sample, sequenced in a study of early T cells in non-severe SARS-CoV-2 infection. MiXCR, applied by TCRdb to the 5' RACE reads, yields one record per CDR3 protein. The data hold about 29,000 distinct CDR3 sequences, with about 5.5% observed a single time. Sequenced material: whole blood. These receptors came from an adult who was a healthcare worker with PCR-confirmed SARS-CoV-2 infection or an uninfected control (not recorded which).

This clonotype was picked up many times. The chain uses TRBV28 and TRBJ1-5, with D tentatively TRBD1 (5 bases). The V end was cut by 4 bases, the J end by 2 bases, with 12 bases between. CDR3 length: 15 amino acids. CDR1 and CDR2 from the germline V gene are MDHEN and SYDVKM. This CDR3 reads CASSWGGGGNQPQHF. In nucleotides, the CDR3 is TGTGCCAGCAGTTGGGGTGGAGGGGGCAATCAGCCCCAGCATTTT.

This clonotype has a handful of counts. The chain carries TRBV7-2 and TRBJ1-5; D unresolved. The CDR3 runs to 13 residues. Trimming took 5 bases from V and 2 from J, leaving 7 bases between them. Per the germline V gene, CDR1 is SGHTA and CDR2 is FQGNSA. CDR3 amino acids: CASSADRNQPQHF. CDR3 nucleotides: TGTGCCAGCAGCGCGGACCGCAATCAGCCCCAGCATTTT.

This clonotype has more than one count but fewer than ten. The gene calls are TRBV7-6 and TRBJ2-3; TRBD1 might be the D (5 bases). The CDR3 contains 14 residues. V was shortened by 5 bases and J by 2 bases, with 11 bases between the two germline ends. Germline V gives CDR1 SGHVS, CDR2 FNYEAQ. In DNA form, the CDR3 reads TGTGCCAGCAGCGTTGGACAAGACACAGATACGCAGTATTTT. As protein: CASSVGQDTDTQYF.

This clonotype was detected many times. The chain links TRBV5-6 to TRBJ2-1; TRBD2 agrees at 8 bases. Trimming at V came to 0 bases and at J to 7 bases, leaving 3 bases not matched to a gene. Germline V gene sequence: CDR1 SGHDT, CDR2 YYEEEE. This CDR3 region has 14 residues. CDR3 amino acids: CASSLVLAGNEQFF. For the CDR3, the DNA is TGTGCCAGCAGCTTGGTGTTAGCGGGGAATGAGCAGTTCTTC.

A few counts support this clonotype. V is TRBV5-5 and J is TRBJ1-1, with 7 nucleotides matching TRBD1. The CDR3 length is 15 residues. Germline V gene lookup returns CDR1 SGHKS and CDR2 YYEKEE (reference sequence). The junction had 10 bases not matched to a gene; V was cut back by 3 bases and J by 5 bases. The CDR3: CASSSGQGVNTEAFF. In nucleotides, the CDR3 is TGTGCCAGCAGCTCGGGGCAGGGGGTCAATACTGAAGCTTTCTTT.

CDR3 coding DNA: TGCAGCATACCCTTGTCGGGCTCCTACGAGCAGTACTTC. Residues: CSIPLSGSYEQYF. The V and J genes are TRBV29-1 and TRBJ2-7; D call uncertain. The germline gives CDR1 SQVTM, CDR2 ANQGSEA. V was clipped by 8 bases and J by 0 bases, with 14 bases between them. The CDR3 length is 13 residues.

At least ten counts were recorded for this clonotype. The chain carries TRBV7-9 and TRBJ2-3, with 10 bases lining up with TRBD1. Germline CDR1 and CDR2: SEHNR and FQNEAQ (reference sequence). V dropped 5 bases and J dropped 1; count of bases not matched to a gene: 3. This CDR3 region has 15 residues. The CDR3 reads CASSPDRGRTDTQYF. CDR3 nucleotide sequence: TGTGCCAGCAGCCCCGACAGGGGGCGCACAGATACGCAGTATTTT.

This chain connects TRBV7-9 to TRBJ2-3; perhaps TRBD1 as D (6 bases). Germline CDR1 SEHNR, CDR2 FQNEAQ (reference sequence). This CDR3 comprises 14 residues. V was cut by 1 base and J by 4 bases, with 9 bases left in between. CDR3 loop: CASSLGNRADTQYF. CDR3 DNA: TGTGCCAGCAGCTTAGGGAACAGGGCAGATACGCAGTATTTT. Combining the CDR3 with reference TRBV7-9 and TRBJ2-3 gives the whole variable domain DTGVSQNPRHKITKRGQNVTFRCDPISEHNRLYWYRQTLGQGPEFLTYFQNEAQLEKSRLLSDRFSAERPKGSFSTLEIQRTEQGDSAMYLCASSLGNRADTQYFGPGTRLTVL.

This clonotype was detected only a few times. The chain joins TRBV10-2 to TRBJ2-3; 14 bases agree with TRBD2. With 10 bases clipped from V and 6 bases from J, the junction kept 6 bases outside the gene matches. The CDR3 contains 14 residues. CDR1 is WSHSY, CDR2 SAAADI, per germline. CDR3 protein: CAIGTSGGGDTQYF. The CDR3, as DNA: TGCGCCATCGGGACTAGCGGGGGCGGCGATACGCAGTATTTT.

This clonotype was observed a handful of times. The chain has TRBV7-6 and TRBJ2-1; D ambiguous. Germline V gene lookup returns CDR1 SGHVS and CDR2 FNYEAQ. CDR3 size: 14 residues. Trimming took 3 bases from V and 5 from J, leaving 11 bases between them. This CDR3 is CASSLRTEHNEQFF. The CDR3 DNA reads as TGTGCCAGCAGCTTGAGGACGGAACACAATGAGCAGTTCTTC.